This T cell receptor beta chain was obtained from a study of blood T cell repertoires in COVID-19. This table comes from immunoSEQ multiplex PCR, and its TCRdb copy is limited to in-frame clones, with some not included. The repertoire holds about 210,000 clones, with around four fifths as singletons. Sequences were obtained from peripheral blood. The receptor was isolated from a woman aged 45-59 years with active or convalescent COVID-19.

DNA for the CDR3: TGCGCCAGCAGCCTCACGGGACAGTTATATGGCTACACCTTC. It yields the protein CASSLTGQLYGYTF. The chain employs TRBV5-1 and TRBJ1-2, with TRBD1 matching over 7 bases. This CDR3 spans 14 amino acids. Germline V lookup: CDR1 SGHRS, CDR2 YFSETQ. With V trimmed by 4 bases and J by 5 bases, 8 bases remained unmatched.